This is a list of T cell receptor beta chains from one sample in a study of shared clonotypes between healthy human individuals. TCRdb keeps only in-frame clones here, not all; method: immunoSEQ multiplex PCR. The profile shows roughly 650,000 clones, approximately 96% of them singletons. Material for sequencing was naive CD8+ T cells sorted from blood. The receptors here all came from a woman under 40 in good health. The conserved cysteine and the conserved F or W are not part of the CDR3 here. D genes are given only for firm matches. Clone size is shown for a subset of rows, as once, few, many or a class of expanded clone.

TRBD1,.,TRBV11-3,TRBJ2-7,ASSHRGLGSEQY
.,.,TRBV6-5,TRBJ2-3,ASSYGARSTDTQY
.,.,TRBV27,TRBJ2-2,ASMTGGNTGELF
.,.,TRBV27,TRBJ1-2,ASSLSARYGYT
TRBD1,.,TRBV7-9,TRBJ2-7,ASSLPGQDEQY
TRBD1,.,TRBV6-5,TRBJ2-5,ASSYYRGETQY
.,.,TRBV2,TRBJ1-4,ASSEAWTTNEKLF
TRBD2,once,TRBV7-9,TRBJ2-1,ASSPRVAGEGEQF
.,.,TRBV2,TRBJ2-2,ASSESTGELF
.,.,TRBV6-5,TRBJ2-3,ASSTEGLDTDTQY
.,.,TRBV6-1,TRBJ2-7,ASSGKPGPGHEQY
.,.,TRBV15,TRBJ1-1,ATSREEGNTEAF
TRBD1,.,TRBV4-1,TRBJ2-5,ASSQLPGTGEGGTQY
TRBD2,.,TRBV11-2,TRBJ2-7,ASSLGLADYEQY
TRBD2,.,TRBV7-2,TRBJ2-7,ASSPHRDYTYEQY
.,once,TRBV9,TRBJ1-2,ASSTWGVDGYT
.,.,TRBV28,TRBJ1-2,ASSLLKTGIDGYT
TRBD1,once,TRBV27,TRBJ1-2,ASSDRGVGGGYT
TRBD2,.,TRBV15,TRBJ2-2,ATSGTGGTLVRELF
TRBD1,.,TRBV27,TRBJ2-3,ASSFFQGAGDTQY
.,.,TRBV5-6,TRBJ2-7,ASSFTGGAVEQY
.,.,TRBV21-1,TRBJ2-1,ASSTGTGVLHEQF
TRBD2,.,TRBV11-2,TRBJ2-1,ASSLGLAGVDFDEQF
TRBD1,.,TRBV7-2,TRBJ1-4,ASRPPGQPNKLF
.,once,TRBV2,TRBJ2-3,ASSAKRHPTTDTQY
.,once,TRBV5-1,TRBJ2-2,ASSLAGLATDTGELF
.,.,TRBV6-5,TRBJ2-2,ASSTGGPGELF
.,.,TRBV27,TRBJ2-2,ASSGEQGLTGELF
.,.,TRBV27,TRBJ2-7,ASSPYPGTPYEQY
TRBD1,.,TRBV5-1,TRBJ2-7,ASSPGTGEAYEQY
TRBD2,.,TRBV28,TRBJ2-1,ASSLAGGPGGEQF
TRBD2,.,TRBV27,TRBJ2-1,ASSPGGPYNEQF
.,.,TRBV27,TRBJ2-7,ATTEGVEQY
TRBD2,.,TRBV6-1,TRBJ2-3,ASSESVAGADTQY
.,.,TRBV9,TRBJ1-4,ASGTATNEKLF
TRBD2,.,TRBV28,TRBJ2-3,ASIPWLAGRTDTQY
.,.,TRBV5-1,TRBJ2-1,ASSEDDLNEQF
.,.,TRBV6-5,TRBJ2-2,ASSYSGETGELF
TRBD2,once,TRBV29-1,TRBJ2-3,SAEGTSGRALTDTQY
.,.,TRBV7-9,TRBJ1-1,ASLNGTVNTEAF
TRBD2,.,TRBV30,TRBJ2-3,AWSVRSLAGLPTDTQY